These T cell receptor beta chains were read from a single sample in a study of vaccination and CD4 T cells after COVID-19. Antigens of these TCRs are unknown. TCRdb redid the calling of the PCR reads with MiXCR, one entry per CDR3 protein. Of more than 15,000 distinct CDR3 sequences listed, approximately 50% are singletons. The material was CD4+ T cells from blood, cultured in vitro, obtained about 7 months after SARS-CoV-2 vaccination. These receptors originate from a human donor who had recovered from COVID-19. The CDR3 runs from the conserved cysteine through the conserved F or W.

v_gene	j_gene	CDR3aa
TRBV7-2	TRBJ2-5	CASRGEAGRKETQYF
TRBV7-9	TRBJ2-7	CASSPSFKYEQYF
TRBV24-1	TRBJ2-3	CATSDLAGGTLTTDTQYF
TRBV2	TRBJ2-3	CASLTRDGRTDTQYF
TRBV20-1	TRBJ1-1	CSARNTGPGMRTEAFF
TRBV7-6	TRBJ1-2	CASSGFRGGSYGYTF
TRBV2	TRBJ2-7	CASRRRTPDEQYF
TRBV20-1	TRBJ1-5	CSAPDRGTVNQPQHF
TRBV6-1	TRBJ2-3	CAIGTSGRAPSTDTQYF
TRBV2	TRBJ1-2	CASSGRDRDGYTF
TRBV19	TRBJ1-6	CASSIRLDRAGSPLHF
TRBV5-4	TRBJ1-2	CASSRADRANYGYTF
TRBV10-2	TRBJ2-3	CASMWGQGSDTQYF
TRBV18	TRBJ2-7	CASSPTGGGEQYF